This note documents a single TCR beta chain sequence. The data originate from a study of glioma-infiltrating T cells after dendritic cell vaccination. TCRdb's table, derived via immunoSEQ multiplex PCR, lists solely in-frame clones and lacks some. This sample yields roughly 98,000 clones, of which approximately 90% are seen a single time; approximately 15% belongs to the top ten. Germline values: CDR1 SQVTM, CDR2 ANQGSEA. With V trimmed by 0 bases and J by 4 bases, 0 bases remained unmatched. The CDR3 spans 12 residues. This clonotype was obtained from a human donor with glioblastoma. J is TRBJ2-7 and V is TRBV29-1; 7 bases fit TRBD1. Sequencing was performed on blood, taken before dendritic cell vaccination. The CDR3 is CSVEEQGYEQYF. Written as DNA, the CDR3 is TGCAGCGTTGAAGAACAGGGGTACGAGCAGTACTTC.